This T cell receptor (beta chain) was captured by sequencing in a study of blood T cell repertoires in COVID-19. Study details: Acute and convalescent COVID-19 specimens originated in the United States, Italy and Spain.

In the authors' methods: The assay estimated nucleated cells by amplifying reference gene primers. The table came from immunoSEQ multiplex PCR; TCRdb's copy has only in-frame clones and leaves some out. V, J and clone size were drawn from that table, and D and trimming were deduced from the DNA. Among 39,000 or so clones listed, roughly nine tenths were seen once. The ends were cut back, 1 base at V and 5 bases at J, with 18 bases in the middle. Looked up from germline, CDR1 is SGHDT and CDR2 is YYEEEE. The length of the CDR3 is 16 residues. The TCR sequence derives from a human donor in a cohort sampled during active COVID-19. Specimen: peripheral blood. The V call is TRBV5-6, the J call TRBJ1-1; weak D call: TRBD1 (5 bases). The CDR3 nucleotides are TGTGCCAGCAGCTTGTGGCAGGCTCCGCGGGGGACTGAAGCTTTCTTT. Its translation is CASSLWQAPRGTEAFF.